The rows below give T cell receptor beta chains drawn from one sample of a study of T cells in Graves' hyperthyroidism and ophthalmopathy. Each CDR3 protein gets one entry after TCRdb re-called the multiplex PCR reads with MiXCR. The sample contains about 200,000 distinct CDR3 sequences, less than 20% of which appear only once. The source material was blood. The receptor source for this set is a woman aged 50 to 60 with Graves' hyperthyroidism. The conserved cysteine and the conserved F or W are not part of the CDR3 here. The D gene is left open where the match is weak.

V gene	J gene	D gene	CDR3 protein
TRBV5-8	TRBJ2-5	TRBD1	ASINSRGQQETQY
TRBV20-1	TRBJ2-7	-	SARSGGLSSYEQY
TRBV5-4	TRBJ2-3	TRBD2	ASRQGLAGVTDTQY
TRBV24-1	TRBJ2-1	TRBD2	ATSDPGTSGRYNEQF
TRBV19	TRBJ2-5	-	ASSPGQSGTQY
TRBV6-2/TRBV6-3	TRBJ2-1	-	ASKSSSSYNEQF
TRBV27	TRBJ2-1	TRBD1	ASRSGQGGHNEQF
TRBV27	TRBJ2-3	-	ASSPTTTRGGDTQY
TRBV7-8	TRBJ2-5	-	ACRGGETQY
TRBV29-1	TRBJ1-2	-	SVGQSNYGYT